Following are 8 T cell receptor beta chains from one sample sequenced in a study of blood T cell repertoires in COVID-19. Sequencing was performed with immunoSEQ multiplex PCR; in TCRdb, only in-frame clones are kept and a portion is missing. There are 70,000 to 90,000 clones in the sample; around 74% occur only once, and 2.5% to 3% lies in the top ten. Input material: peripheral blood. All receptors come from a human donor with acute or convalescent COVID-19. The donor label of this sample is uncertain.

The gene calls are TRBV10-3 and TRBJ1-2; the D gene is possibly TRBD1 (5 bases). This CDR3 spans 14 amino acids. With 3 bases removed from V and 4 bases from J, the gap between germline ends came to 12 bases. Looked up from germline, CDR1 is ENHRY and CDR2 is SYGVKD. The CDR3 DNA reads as TGTGCCATCAGTGACTCCCGGGGGTCCTATGGCTACACCTTC. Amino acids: CAISDSRGSYGYTF.

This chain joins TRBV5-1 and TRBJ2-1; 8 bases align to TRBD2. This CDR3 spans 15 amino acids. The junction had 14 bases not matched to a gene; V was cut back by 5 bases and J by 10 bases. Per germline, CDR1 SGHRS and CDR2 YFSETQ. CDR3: CASRLAGPIGEEQFF. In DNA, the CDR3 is TGCGCCAGCAGGCTAGCGGGCCCTATTGGGGAGGAGCAGTTCTTC.

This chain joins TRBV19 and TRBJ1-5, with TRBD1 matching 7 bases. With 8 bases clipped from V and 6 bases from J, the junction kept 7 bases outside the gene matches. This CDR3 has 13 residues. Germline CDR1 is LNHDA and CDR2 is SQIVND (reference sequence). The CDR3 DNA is TGTGCCAGTGGGACAGACGGTGCTCAGCCCCAGCATTTT. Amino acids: CASGTDGAQPQHF.

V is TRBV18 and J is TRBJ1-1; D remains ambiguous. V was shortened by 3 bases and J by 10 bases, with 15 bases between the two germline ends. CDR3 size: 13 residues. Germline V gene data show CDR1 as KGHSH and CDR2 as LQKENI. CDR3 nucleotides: TGTGCCAGCTCACCGGTTTTGGGGAGTGGAGCTTTCTTT. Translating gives CASSPVLGSGAFF.

The CDR3 region has the DNA TGTGCCAGCTCACAGACCGGGACAGGCCATGGCTACACCTTC. Protein: CASSQTGTGHGYTF. This chain uses TRBV18 with TRBJ1-2; 8 bases are a match to TRBD1. V dropped 4 bases and J dropped 6; count of bases not matched to a gene: 7. The germline V gene has CDR1 KGHSH and CDR2 LQKENI. The CDR3 extends over 14 amino acids. The whole variable domain, filled in from reference TRBV18 and TRBJ1-2, reads NAGVMQNPRHLVRRRGQEARLRCSPMKGHSHVYWYRQLPEEGLKFMVYLQKENIIDESGMPKERFSAEFPKEGPSILRIQQVVRGDSAAYFCASSQTGTGHGYTFGSGTRLTVV.

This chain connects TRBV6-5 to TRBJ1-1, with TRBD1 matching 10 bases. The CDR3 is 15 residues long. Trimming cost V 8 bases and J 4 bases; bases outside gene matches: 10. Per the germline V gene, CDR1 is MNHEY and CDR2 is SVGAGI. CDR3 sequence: CASLKGTGVSTEAFF. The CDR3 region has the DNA TGTGCCAGCCTAAAAGGGACAGGGGTGAGCACTGAAGCTTTCTTT.

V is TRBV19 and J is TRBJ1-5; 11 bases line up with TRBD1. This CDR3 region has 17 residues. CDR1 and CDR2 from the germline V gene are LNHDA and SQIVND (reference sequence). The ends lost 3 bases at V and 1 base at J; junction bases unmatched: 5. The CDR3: CASSMRTGGKSNQPQHF. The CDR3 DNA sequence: TGTGCCAGTAGTATGAGGACAGGGGGCAAGAGCAATCAGCCCCAGCATTTT.

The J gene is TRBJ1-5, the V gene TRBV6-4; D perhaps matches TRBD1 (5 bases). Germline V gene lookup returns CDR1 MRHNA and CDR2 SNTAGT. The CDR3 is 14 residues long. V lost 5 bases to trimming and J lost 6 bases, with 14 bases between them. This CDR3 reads CASSNPRQFQPQHF. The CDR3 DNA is TGTGCCAGCAGTAATCCCCGACAGTTTCAGCCCCAGCATTTT.